Presented here are 26 T cell receptor beta chains from one specimen sequenced in a study of regulatory T cells in long-lasting Graves disease. The sample's time point: newly diagnosed GD, antithyroid drugs for less than 3 months. Extracted RNA from PBMCs served as the source of the TCR library. Sequencing libraries for TCR beta were prepared with iRepertoire HTBI primers and Arm-PCR of CDR3 regions. One entry per CDR3 protein, called by TCRdb with MiXCR from the multiplex PCR reads. Here the sample spans about 440,000 distinct CDR3 sequences, 15% to 20% being singletons. A further study also used this sample, focusing on T cells in Graves' hyperthyroidism and ophthalmopathy.

The specimen was peripheral blood mononuclear cells (PBMCs), collected at new diagnosis, from a patient treated with antithyroid drugs. These receptors were obtained from a woman aged 30 to 39 with Graves disease.

This clonotype came up many times. The rearrangement joins TRBV11-2 to TRBJ2-5; 7 nucleotides line up with TRBD1. Germline loops: CDR1 SGHAT, CDR2 FQNNGV. The junction had 4 bases not matched to a gene; V was cut back by 2 bases and J by 4 bases. This CDR3 is 14 amino acids long. CDR3 sequence: CASSLKGARETQYF. Written as DNA, the CDR3 is TGTGCCAGCAGCTTAAAGGGGGCGCGAGAGACCCAGTACTTC.

At least ten counts were recorded for this clonotype. This chain uses TRBV7-2 with TRBJ2-1; TRBD2 agrees at 7 bases. The germline V gene has CDR1 SGHTA and CDR2 FQGNSA. The CDR3 consists of 14 residues. With 7 bases clipped from V and 0 bases from J, the junction kept 3 bases outside the gene matches. CDR3 protein: CASTRTSSYNEQFF. As DNA, the CDR3 is TGTGCCAGCACGAGGACTAGCTCCTACAATGAGCAGTTCTTC.

DNA of the CDR3: TGTGCCAGTAGTATAACTCCAGATACGCAGTATTTT. As protein: CASSITPDTQYF. This sequence joins TRBV19 and TRBJ2-3; D gene unclear. With 2 bases removed from V and 4 bases from J, the gap between germline ends came to 4 bases. This CDR3 comprises 12 residues. Germline CDR1 reads LNHDA; CDR2 reads SQIVND (reference sequence).

Many counts were recorded for this clonotype. CDR3 coding DNA: TGCAGCGTTGAACGTCAGGGCCTGCTCTATGGCTACACCTTC. This gives the protein CSVERQGLLYGYTF. The rearrangement joins TRBV29-1 to TRBJ1-2; D is perhaps TRBD1 (5 bases). This CDR3 spans 14 amino acids. Between the trimmed V and J ends, which lost 2 bases and 4 bases, there was a span of 14 bases. Looked up from germline, CDR1 is SQVTM and CDR2 is ANQGSEA. Full variable domain (missing parts from reference TRBV29-1 and TRBJ1-2): SAVISQKPSRDICQRGTSLTIQCQVDSQVTMMFWYRQQPGQSLTLIATANQGSEATYESGFVIDKFPISRPNLTFSTLTVSNMSPEDSSIYLCSVERQGLLYGYTFGSGTRLTVV.

Many counts were recorded for this clonotype. The chain carries TRBV5-1 and TRBJ2-1, with D possibly called TRBD1 or TRBD2 (5 bases each). V lost 3 bases to trimming and J lost 10 bases, with 11 bases between them. This CDR3 is 12 amino acids long. Germline V gives CDR1 SGHRS, CDR2 YFSETQ. Written as DNA, the CDR3 is TGCGCCAGCAGCTGGGACCCGTCGGAGCAGTTCTTC. Amino acids: CASSWDPSEQFF. The complete variable domain, with remaining parts taken from reference TRBV5-1 and TRBJ2-1, reads KAGVTQTPRYLIKTRGQQVTLSCSPISGHRSVSWYQQTPGQGLQFLFEYFSETQRNKGNFPGRFSGRQFSNSRSEMNVSTLELGDSALYLCASSWDPSEQFFGPGTRLTVL.

This clonotype was counted at least ten times. The chain carries TRBV20-1 and TRBJ2-1; D not certain. The germline V and J ends were trimmed by 6 bases and 4 bases, with 16 bases remaining between them. The germline CDR1 and CDR2 sequences are DFQATT and SNEGSKA (reference sequence). The CDR3 sequence is 14 residues long. DNA of the CDR3: TGCAGTGCGGGCGTTTGGGGTTTATACAATGAGCAGTTCTTC. It yields the protein CSAGVWGLYNEQFF.

This clonotype has just a few counts. The chain couples TRBV14 to TRBJ1-2; D is undetermined. V was trimmed by 1 base and J by 7 bases, leaving 16 bases between them. Germline CDR1 reads SGHDN; CDR2 reads FVKESK. The CDR3 is made up of 15 amino acids. CDR3 in amino acids: CASSQVPGMVGGYTF. In DNA, the CDR3 is TGTGCCAGCAGCCAAGTGCCGGGGATGGTAGGTGGCTACACCTTC.

The sample holds many counts of this clonotype. The V call is TRBV11-2, the J call TRBJ1-6; D possibly corresponds to TRBD1 (5 bases). In germline, CDR1 is SGHAT, CDR2 FQNNGV. This CDR3 spans 15 amino acids. The V end was cut by 6 bases, the J end by 7 bases, with 16 bases between. In nucleotides, the CDR3 is TGTGCCAGCAGGTTTGGGGCCAGCCAAAATTCACCCCTCCACTTT. The encoded protein is CASRFGASQNSPLHF.

This clonotype was counted between two and nine times. The CDR3 bases are TGTGCCAGCAGCCCACGGGATCCTGGCGATGGCTACACCTTC. Translation gives CASSPRDPGDGYTF. The chain joins TRBV14 to TRBJ1-2; no definite D call. Deletions cut 4 bases from V and 6 bases from J, with 15 bases between. The CDR3 sequence is 14 residues long. CDR1 and CDR2 from the germline V gene are SGHDN and FVKESK.

This clonotype was counted many times. This rearrangement joins TRBV5-1 to TRBJ2-2; D is unclear. This CDR3 is 16 amino acids long. V lost 2 bases to trimming and J lost 3 bases, with 14 bases between them. Per germline, CDR1 SGHRS and CDR2 YFSETQ. The CDR3 loop reads CASSLQTPEDTGELFF. CDR3 coding DNA: TGCGCCAGCAGCTTACAGACCCCCGAGGACACCGGGGAGCTGTTTTTT.

This clonotype occurred many times. The chain joins TRBV6-5 to TRBJ1-1, with a weak D call TRBD1 (6 bases). The V and J ends lost 0 bases and 1 base respectively, with 12 bases between them. Germline V gives CDR1 MNHEY, CDR2 SVGAGI. The CDR3 has 16 amino acids. This chain's CDR3 is CASSYSRVGGNTEAFF. In DNA, the CDR3 is TGTGCCAGCAGTTACTCGAGGGTAGGGGGGAACACTGAAGCTTTCTTT.

This clonotype has just a few counts. The rearrangement uses TRBV5-1 and TRBJ2-1; D is undetermined. In germline, CDR1 is SGHRS, CDR2 YFSETQ. This CDR3 is 14 amino acids long. The ends were cut back, 0 bases at V and 7 bases at J, with 11 bases in the middle. In nucleotides, the CDR3 is TGCGCCAGCAGCTTGGAACGTCCCCGAAATGAGCAGTTCTTC. This encodes CASSLERPRNEQFF.

This clonotype came up many times. The chain recombines TRBV11-2 with TRBJ1-2, with 8 bases lining up with TRBD1. CDR3 size: 14 residues. V trimming: 1 base; J trimming: 2 bases; junction bases outside the gene matches: 0. Germline loops: CDR1 SGHAT, CDR2 FQNNGV. The CDR3 DNA sequence: TGTGCCAGCAGCTTAGGGACAGGGAACTATGGCTACACCTTC. Translating gives CASSLGTGNYGYTF. The entire variable domain, with the rest obtained from reference TRBV11-2 and TRBJ1-2, is as follows: EAGVAQSPRYKIIEKRQSVAFWCNPISGHATLYWYQQILGQGPKLLIQFQNNGVVDDSQLPKDRFSAERLKGVDSTLKIQPAKLEDSAVYLCASSLGTGNYGYTFGSGTRLTVV.

This clonotype has at least ten counts. The chain recombines TRBV19 with TRBJ1-1; tentatively, D is TRBD1 (5 bases). Trimming removed 1 base at V and 4 bases at J, with 10 bases between. The germline V gene encodes CDR1 LNHDA and CDR2 SQIVND (reference sequence). This CDR3 region has 14 residues. The CDR3 nucleotides are TGTGCCAGTAGTATAGGTATAGGGGTCACTGAAGCTTTCTTT. Its translation: CASSIGIGVTEAFF.

This clonotype was seen a handful of times. This chain links TRBV27 with TRBJ2-1, with 12 bases identical to TRBD2. The CDR3 contains 16 residues. Germline lookup yields CDR1 MNHEY and CDR2 SMNVEV (reference sequence). Germline trimming cut 3 bases from V and 7 bases from J; bases unmatched to any gene: 7. CDR3 in amino acids: CASSFNLAGGGNEQFF. The CDR3 DNA follows: TGTGCCAGCAGTTTTAATCTAGCGGGAGGGGGGAATGAGCAGTTCTTC.

Worth noting for this clonotype: A much larger clone lies one base from this, so it may be a read error. V usage is TRBV20-1 and J usage is TRBJ1-1; D is possibly TRBD1 (6 bases). The germline V gene has CDR1 DFQATT and CDR2 SNEGSKA (reference sequence). The CDR3 is 13 amino acids. CDR3 loop: CSARPTEGGAALF. DNA for the CDR3: TGCAGTGCTAGGCCAACGGAGGGGGGTGCAGCTCTCTTT.

Comments on this clonotype: This sequence may be a read error, since a much larger clone differs from it by one base. This rearrangement joins TRBV6-1 to TRBJ2-7; tentatively, D is TRBD2 (6 bases). Trimming took off 6 bases at V and 7 bases at J, with 19 bases between the two ends. CDR3 length: 14 residues. Germline V CDR1 and CDR2: MNHNS, SASEGT. This CDR3 reads CASSLGGATREQYF. The CDR3 DNA sequence: TGTGCCAGCAGCCTGGGCGGGGCGACGAGGGAGCAGTACTTC.

This clonotype turned up a few times. The genes are TRBV10-3 and TRBJ2-7, with D perhaps TRBD2 (6 bases). Trimming took 6 bases from V and 7 from J, leaving 10 bases between them. The germline gives CDR1 ENHRY, CDR2 SYGVKD. The CDR3 consists of 11 residues. The CDR3 DNA follows: TGTGCCATCAGGCGGGGTGGGGAGCAGTACTTC. This gives the protein CAIRRGGEQYF.

The table lists this clonotype with many counts. The chain links TRBV12-3 or TRBV12-4 to TRBJ2-1; 9 positions match TRBD1. The CDR3 sequence is 15 residues long. The trim removed 3 bases at V and 7 bases at J, leaving 7 bases unmatched. CDR3 amino acids: CASSLGDRALNEQFF. CDR3 in DNA: TGTGCCAGCAGTTTGGGGGACAGGGCGTTGAATGAGCAGTTCTTC.

Turning to this clonotype: A read error may produce the germline difference seen at one junction end. The rearrangement joins TRBV6-1 to TRBJ1-2; D perhaps matches TRBD1 (6 bases). Germline V gene data show CDR1 as MNHNS and CDR2 as SASEGT. The CDR3 totals 16 residues. The CDR3 here is CAGSRISATGNYGYTF. Written as DNA, the CDR3 is TGTGCCGGCAGTCGTATTAGCGCCACAGGGAACTATGGCTACACCTTC.

Points on this clonotype: A read error is possible here, since a much larger clone lies one base away. The chain joins TRBV5-5 to TRBJ1-2, with no clear D. The CDR3 has 15 amino acids. Germline V CDR1 and CDR2: SGHKS, YYEKEE (reference sequence). In DNA, the CDR3 is TGTGCCAGCAGCTGGCGAGGGTTTGCTAACTATGGCTGCACCTTC. Translation: CASSWRGFANYGCTF.

Only a few counts were recorded for this clonotype. This chain uses TRBV6-4 with TRBJ2-3; the match to TRBD2 covers 8 bases. Looked up from germline, CDR1 is MRHNA and CDR2 is SNTAGT. The CDR3 sequence is 15 residues long. J was trimmed by 7 bases and V by 0 bases; bases with no gene match: 6. The DNA for the CDR3 is TGTGCCAGCAGTGACTCAAGCGGGAGCGCGAATACGCAGTATTTT. Translated, it gives CASSDSSGSANTQYF.

The J gene is TRBJ1-5, the V gene TRBV6-9; D ambiguous. The V gene lost 3 bases and the J gene lost 5 bases, with 8 bases spanning the gap. The germline CDR1 and CDR2 sequences are MNHGY and SVAAGI. The CDR3 runs to 13 residues. CDR3 nucleotide sequence: TGTGCCAGCAGTTACCCCTCTTATCAGCCCCAGCATTTT. Translation gives CASSYPSYQPQHF.

This chain links TRBV6-5 with TRBJ2-1, with D possibly TRBD2 on 6 matching bases. V dropped 2 bases and J dropped 7 bases, with 12 bases sitting between them. The CDR3 has 14 amino acids. CDR1 is MNHEY, CDR2 SVGAGI, per germline. CDR3 amino acids: CASSYETSYNEQFF. As DNA, the CDR3 is TGTGCCAGCAGTTACGAGACTAGTTATAATGAGCAGTTCTTC.

This clonotype was seen repeatedly, ten times or more. J is TRBJ2-4 and V is TRBV11-1; no reliable D call. Germline CDR1 reads SGHAT; CDR2 reads FQDESV (reference sequence). With 2 bases removed from V and 8 bases from J, the gap between germline ends came to 10 bases. CDR3 size: 13 residues. The CDR3 DNA sequence: TGTGCCAGCAGCTTAAGTGACCTGGACATTCAGTACTTC. Translating gives CASSLSDLDIQYF.

About this clonotype: This may arise from a read error, as a much more abundant clone is one base away. The V call is TRBV2, the J call TRBJ2-7; tentatively, D is TRBD1 or TRBD2 (5 bases each). The germline gives CDR1 SNHLY, CDR2 FYNNEI. The CDR3 runs 17 residues. CDR3 in DNA: TGTGTCAGCAGTGAAGCGCTTGGGGGTTTACCAGAACTCGAGCAGTACTTC. Its translation is CVSSEALGGLPELEQYF.